This entry lists 13 T cell receptor beta chains sequenced from one sample in a study of blood T cell repertoires in COVID-19. Repertoires were generated with immunoSEQ multiplex PCR, while TCRdb's copy carries only in-frame clones and drops some. The sample lists under 250,000 clones, roughly nine tenths occurring once. Sequenced material: peripheral blood. The receptor source for this set is an older woman who had recovered from COVID-19.

The V gene is TRBV27, the J gene TRBJ1-1; 7 bases match TRBD1. This CDR3 has 17 residues. Germline-derived CDR1 and CDR2 are MNHEY and SMNVEV (reference sequence). The V and J ends lost 4 bases and 0 bases, in that order; junction bases with no gene match: 11. In DNA, the CDR3 is TGTGCCAGCAGTTCCCCAAAGGCAGGGGGAATGAACACTGAAGCTTTCTTT. Translating it yields CASSSPKAGGMNTEAFF.

This chain links TRBV29-1 with TRBJ1-5; perhaps TRBD1 as D (5 bases). V gave up 8 bases and J gave up 0 bases, with 11 bases separating them. Germline CDR1 is SQVTM and CDR2 is ANQGSEA. There are 13 residues in the CDR3. The CDR3 DNA is TGCAGCATAACCCAGGGTAGCAATCAGCCCCAGCATTTT. Its translation: CSITQGSNQPQHF.

Note on this clone: The identical CDR3 is also encoded by other nucleotide sequences in the sample. The gene calls are TRBV28 and TRBJ1-5, with D unresolved. The V end was cut by 5 bases, the J end by 3 bases, with 5 bases between. There are 12 residues in the CDR3. Germline V CDR1 and CDR2: MDHEN, SYDVKM. The CDR3 region has the DNA TGTGCCAGCAGTCCACTCAATCAGCCCCAGCATTTT. Its protein is CASSPLNQPQHF. Supplemented by reference TRBV28 and TRBJ1-5, the full variable domain reads DVKVTQSSRYLVKRTGEKVFLECVQDMDHENMFWYRQDPGLGLRLIYFSYDVKMKEKGDIPEGYSVSREKKERFSLILESASTNQTSMYLCASSPLNQPQHFGDGTRLSIL.

This clone came up a few times. CDR3 DNA sequence: TGTGCCAGCAGCCGAGACAGACTAGCGGGGGGGGGAGATACGCAGTATTTT. It encodes CASSRDRLAGGGDTQYF. The J gene is TRBJ2-3, the V gene TRBV3-1 (or the pseudogene TRBV3-2); TRBD2 matches 14 bases. V was clipped by 4 bases and J by 5 bases; unmatched bases: 8. The CDR3 runs 17 residues. Germline-derived CDR1 and CDR2 are LGHDT and YNNKEL (reference sequence).

This clone has a handful of counts. The rearrangement joins TRBV5-1 to TRBJ2-1; no definite D call. The CDR3 totals 13 residues. The V gene's germline CDR1 is SGHRS and CDR2 YFSETQ. The V end lost 4 bases, the J end lost 7 bases, and 12 bases lay between the germline ends. CDR3 amino acids: CASSHYVVNEQFF. The CDR3 DNA follows: TGCGCCAGCAGCCACTACGTCGTTAATGAGCAGTTCTTC. The whole variable domain, filled in from reference TRBV5-1 and TRBJ2-1, reads KAGVTQTPRYLIKTRGQQVTLSCSPISGHRSVSWYQQTPGQGLQFLFEYFSETQRNKGNFPGRFSGRQFSNSRSEMNVSTLELGDSALYLCASSHYVVNEQFFGPGTRLTVL.

The chain combines TRBV5-4 with TRBJ2-5; no clear D gene. Germline V gene data show CDR1 as SGHNT and CDR2 as YYREEE (reference sequence). The CDR3 length is 14 residues. The V and J ends lost 1 base and 5 bases respectively, with 12 bases between them. The CDR3 nucleotides read TGTGCCAGCAGCTTGCGGTCGGGTGGGGAGACCCAGTACTTC. Encoded protein: CASSLRSGGETQYF.

This chain uses TRBV25-1 with TRBJ2-2; no clear D. Per the germline V gene, CDR1 is MGHDK and CDR2 is SYGVNS. The V and J ends lost 1 base and 4 bases respectively, with 10 bases between them. The CDR3 extends over 15 amino acids. This CDR3 is CASSELDTATGELFF. The CDR3, as DNA: TGTGCCAGCAGTGAATTAGACACCGCCACCGGGGAGCTGTTTTTT.

The gene calls are TRBV11-3 and TRBJ2-1; 10 bases agree with TRBD2. CDR3 size: 16 residues. The ends lost 5 bases at V and 10 bases at J; junction bases unmatched: 14. Germline V lookup: CDR1 SGHNT, CDR2 YENEEA. The CDR3 nucleotides read TGTGCCAGCAGCGTAGGGGGAGCGGGGGGGCCCCGGGAGCAGTTCTTC. This encodes CASSVGGAGGPREQFF.

CDR3 bases: TGCGCCAGCAGCCCTGGGACAGCAGATTCACCCCTCCACTTT. Amino acid sequence: CASSPGTADSPLHF. The chain carries TRBV5-1 and TRBJ1-6, with TRBD1 matching 7 bases. There are 14 residues in the CDR3. The germline gives CDR1 SGHRS, CDR2 YFSETQ. The trim removed 4 bases at V and 8 bases at J, leaving 6 bases unmatched.

This chain connects TRBV10-3 to TRBJ2-2; 10 nucleotides align to TRBD1. V lost 3 bases and J lost 6; bases outside the gene matches: 7. The CDR3 extends over 16 amino acids. CDR1 ENHRY and CDR2 SYGVKD come from the germline V gene. CDR3 loop: CAISESRDRGAGELFF. The CDR3 nucleotides are TGTGCCATCAGTGAAAGCCGGGACAGGGGTGCCGGGGAGCTGTTTTTT.

The chain recombines TRBV7-3 with TRBJ2-2, with 10 positions matching TRBD2. The CDR3 sequence is 17 residues long. The germline V gene encodes CDR1 SGHTA and CDR2 FQGTGA. Losses at the gene ends were 1 base for V and 8 bases for J; bases not matched to a gene: 10. CDR3 in amino acids: CASSLMPSGGAGGELFF. The CDR3 nucleotides read TGTGCCAGCAGCTTAATGCCTAGCGGGGGCGCGGGAGGGGAGCTGTTTTTT.

In the case of this clone: Different DNA sequences within this sample yield the same CDR3. The chain uses TRBV2 and TRBJ2-3; 7 nucleotides align to TRBD1. The germline CDR1 and CDR2 sequences are SNHLY and FYNNEI. The junction had 2 bases not matched to a gene; V was cut back by 5 bases and J by 6 bases. The CDR3 covers 12 residues. This chain's CDR3 is CASSKDRDTQYF. The CDR3 nucleotides read TGTGCCAGCAGTAAGGACAGGGATACGCAGTATTTT.

The chain couples TRBV28 to TRBJ2-1, with 12 bases matching TRBD2. Per germline, CDR1 MDHEN and CDR2 SYDVKM. J gave up 6 bases and V 7 bases, and 10 bases lay outside the gene matches. There are 16 residues in the CDR3. CDR3 loop: CASINYLAGGPNEQFF. CDR3 nucleotide sequence: TGTGCCAGCATTAACTATCTAGCGGGGGGGCCCAATGAGCAGTTCTTC.